This T cell receptor beta chain was recovered during a study of blood T cell repertoires in COVID-19. The overall study: Acute-phase and convalescent COVID-19 samples originated in the United States, Italy and Spain. PBMCs, B-cell-depleted T cells, or T cells were the source of the cDNA or gDNA that made up the material.

Generated by immunoSEQ multiplex PCR, the TCRdb table keeps only in-frame clones and is missing some. The sample holds about 40,000 clones; about 79% are singletons and the top ten take 24%. V dropped 4 bases and J dropped 6 bases, with 13 bases sitting between them. The CDR3 runs to 13 residues. Germline V gives CDR1 SGHDT, CDR2 YYEEEE. The rearrangement joins TRBV5-6 to TRBJ1-2; a weak D match, TRBD1 (6 bases). The receptor was isolated from a human donor with acute or convalescent COVID-19. The donor label of this sample is uncertain. Sequencing was carried out using peripheral blood. CDR3 in DNA: TGTGCCAGCAGCCAGCTGGACAGTCATGGCTACACCTTC. It translates to CASSQLDSHGYTF.